These 8 T cell receptor beta chains came from one sample sequenced in a study of cytomegalovirus exposure and HLA in healthy donors. Primers included in the PCR were 60 Vbeta and 13 Jbeta primers. Only in-frame clones appear in the TCRdb table, and some are missing; sequencing was by immunoSEQ multiplex PCR. Among about 110,000 clones listed, 70% to 85% were seen once. The specimen sequenced was PBMCs. The receptors here all came from a man between 25 and 39 years old in good health and CMV-seropositive.

This clone was seen more than once but under ten times. The chain combines TRBV25-1 with TRBJ1-1, with D possibly being TRBD1 (5 bases). CDR1 MGHDK and CDR2 SYGVNS come from the germline V gene. Trimming left V 3 bases short and J 3 bases short, with 5 bases between. The CDR3 is 12 amino acids. The CDR3 nucleotides read TGTGCCAGCAGTGACAGGGACACTGAAGCTTTCTTT. It yields the protein CASSDRDTEAFF.

V is TRBV27 and J is TRBJ1-5, with TRBD1 matching over 7 bases. CDR1 is MNHEY, CDR2 SMNVEV, per germline (reference sequence). The CDR3 is 16 amino acids. V trimming: 6 bases; J trimming: 2 bases; junction bases outside the gene matches: 10. This chain's CDR3 is CASRQRGQGGNQPQHF. As DNA, the CDR3 is TGTGCCAGCAGACAAAGGGGGCAGGGCGGCAATCAGCCCCAGCATTTT.

The V call is TRBV4-3, the J call TRBJ2-5; 7 bases match TRBD2. The J call may be in error: the DNA end matches TRBJ2-7 better. This CDR3 has 16 amino acids. Germline V gene data show CDR1 as LGHNA and CDR2 as YSLEER. The CDR3 DNA sequence: TGCGCCAGCAGCCAAGCTCCTACAGCGGGGCCCTACGAGCAGTACTTC. Translation: CASSQAPTAGPYEQYF.

The chain recombines TRBV10-3 with TRBJ1-5; possibly TRBD1 for D (5 bases). V was shortened by 0 bases and J by 6 bases, with 9 bases between the two germline ends. This CDR3 has 14 amino acids. From germline, CDR1 is ENHRY and CDR2 SYGVKD. CDR3 sequence: CAISESQGGQPQHF. In nucleotides, the CDR3 is TGTGCCATCAGTGAGTCGCAGGGTGGTCAGCCCCAGCATTTT.

V usage is TRBV9 and J usage is TRBJ1-2; 12 bases match TRBD1. The ends lost 1 base at V and 7 bases at J; junction bases unmatched: 8. The CDR3 loop spans 16 amino acids. Germline lookup yields CDR1 SGDLS and CDR2 YYNGEE. The CDR3 here is CASSVSGTGGSAGYTF. The CDR3 DNA sequence: TGTGCCAGCAGCGTATCCGGGACAGGGGGCAGTGCTGGCTACACCTTC.

A few counts support this clone. V usage is TRBV6-5 and J usage is TRBJ2-7, with D possibly matching TRBD1 (5 bases). Between the trimmed V and J ends, which lost 10 bases and 1 base, there was a span of 14 bases. CDR3 size: 13 residues. CDR1 is MNHEY, CDR2 SVGAGI, per germline. CDR3 sequence reads: CAIESQDSYEQYF. The CDR3 DNA reads as TGTGCCATCGAATCACAGGATTCCTACGAGCAGTACTTC.

This clone was recorded only once. V is TRBV15 and J is TRBJ1-1; TRBD1 aligns across 8 bases. Germline lookup yields CDR1 LNHNV and CDR2 YYDKDF (reference sequence). V gave up 3 bases and J gave up 5 bases; unmatched junction bases: 8. CDR3 length equals 15 residues. CDR3: CATSRGTGPGTEAFF. The CDR3 DNA reads TGTGCCACCAGCAGGGGGACAGGCCCGGGGACTGAAGCTTTCTTT. The variable domain in full, completed from reference TRBV15 and TRBJ1-1, reads DAMVIQNPRYQVTQFGKPVTLSCSQTLNHNVMYWYQQKSSQAPKLLFHYYDKDFNNEADTPDNFQSRRPNTSFCFLDIRSPGLGDTAMYLCATSRGTGPGTEAFFGQGTRLTVV.

The chain is built from TRBV4-1 and TRBJ1-1; 8 positions agree with TRBD1. Germline V lookup: CDR1 MGHRA, CDR2 YSYEKL. Trimming removed 1 base from V and 6 bases from J; junction bases left unmatched: 1. The CDR3 loop spans 13 amino acids. The CDR3 bases are TGCGCCAGCAGCCAAGGGACAGGGTCTGAAGCTTTCTTT. As protein: CASSQGTGSEAFF.